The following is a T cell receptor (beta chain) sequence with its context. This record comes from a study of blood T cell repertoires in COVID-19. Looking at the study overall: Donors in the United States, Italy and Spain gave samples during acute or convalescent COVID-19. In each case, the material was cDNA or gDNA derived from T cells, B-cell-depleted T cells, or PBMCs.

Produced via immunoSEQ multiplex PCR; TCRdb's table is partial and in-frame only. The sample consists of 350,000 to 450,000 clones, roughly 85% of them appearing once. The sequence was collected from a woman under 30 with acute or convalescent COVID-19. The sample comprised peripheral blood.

CDR3 bases: TGTGCCAGCAGTGAAACCGAAGTTGGACAGGGGGCCTATCAGCCCCAGCATTTT. It yields the protein CASSETEVGQGAYQPQHF. This chain links TRBV2 with TRBJ1-5; 11 positions agree with TRBD1. CDR1 is SNHLY, CDR2 FYNNEI, per germline. The CDR3 covers 18 residues. After removal of 2 bases from V and 5 bases from J, the junction contained 11 bases not matched to a gene.